This paragraph covers one T cell receptor (beta chain) sequence. The data were taken from a study of shared clonotypes between healthy human individuals. V lost 7 bases to trimming and J lost 2 bases, with 9 bases between them. The germline V gene encodes CDR1 LNHDA and CDR2 SQIVND (reference sequence). This CDR3 contains 13 residues. Genomic DNA of every subset was divided equally among multiple immunoSEQ plates. The data were produced by immunoSEQ multiplex PCR, yet TCRdb's version contains in-frame clones alone and is incomplete. The repertoire holds about 1.1 million clones, with approximately 75% as singletons. The healthy adult donors were HIV-negative and reported no recent acute infections or vaccinations.

The chain employs TRBV19 and TRBJ1-5; D gene uncertain. Material: memory CD4+ T cells from PBMCs. As for subset: CD45RA-negative fraction. This clonotype was sampled from a man between 18 and 29 years old in good health. Some clones in this sample may be carry-over from other donors' samples. The CDR3 spells CASKGRGNQPQHF. CDR3 coding DNA: TGTGCCAGTAAAGGGAGGGGCAATCAGCCCCAGCATTTT.